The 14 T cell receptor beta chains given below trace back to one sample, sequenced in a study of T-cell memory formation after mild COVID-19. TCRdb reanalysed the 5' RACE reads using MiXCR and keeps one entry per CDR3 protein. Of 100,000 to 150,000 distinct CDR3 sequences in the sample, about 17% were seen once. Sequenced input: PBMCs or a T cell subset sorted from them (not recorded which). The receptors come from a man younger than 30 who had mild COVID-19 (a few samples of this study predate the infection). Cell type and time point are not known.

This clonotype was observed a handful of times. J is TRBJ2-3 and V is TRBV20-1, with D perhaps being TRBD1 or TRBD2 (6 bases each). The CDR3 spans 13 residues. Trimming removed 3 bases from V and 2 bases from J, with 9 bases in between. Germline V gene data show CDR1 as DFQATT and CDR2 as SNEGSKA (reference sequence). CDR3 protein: CSASGGHTDTQYF. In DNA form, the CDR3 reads TGCAGTGCTAGCGGGGGACACACAGATACGCAGTATTTT.

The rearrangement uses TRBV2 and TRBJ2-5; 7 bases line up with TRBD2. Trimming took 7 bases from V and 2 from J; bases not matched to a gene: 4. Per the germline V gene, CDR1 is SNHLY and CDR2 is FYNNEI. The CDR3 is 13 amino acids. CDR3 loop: CASTRGVQETQYF. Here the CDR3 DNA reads TGTGCCAGCACACGGGGGGTACAAGAGACCCAGTACTTC.

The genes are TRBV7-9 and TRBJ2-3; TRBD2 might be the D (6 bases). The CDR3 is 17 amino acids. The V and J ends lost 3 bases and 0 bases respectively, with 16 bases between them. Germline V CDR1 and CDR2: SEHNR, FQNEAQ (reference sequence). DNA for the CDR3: TGTGCCAGCAGCTTTCCGCGGGGTCGGATTAGCACAGATACGCAGTATTTT. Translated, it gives CASSFPRGRISTDTQYF. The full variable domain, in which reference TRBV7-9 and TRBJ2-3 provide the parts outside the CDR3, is DTGVSQNPRHKITKRGQNVTFRCDPISEHNRLYWYRQTLGQGPEFLTYFQNEAQLEKSRLLSDRFSAERPKGSFSTLEIQRTEQGDSAMYLCASSFPRGRISTDTQYFGPGTRLTVL.

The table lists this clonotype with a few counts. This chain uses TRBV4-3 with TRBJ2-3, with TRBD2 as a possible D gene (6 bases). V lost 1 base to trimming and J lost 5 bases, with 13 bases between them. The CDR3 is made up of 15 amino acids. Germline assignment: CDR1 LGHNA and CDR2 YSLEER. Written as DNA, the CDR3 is TGCGCCAGCAGCCAAGCGGGGGACGGCAAAGATACGCAGTATTTT. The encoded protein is CASSQAGDGKDTQYF.

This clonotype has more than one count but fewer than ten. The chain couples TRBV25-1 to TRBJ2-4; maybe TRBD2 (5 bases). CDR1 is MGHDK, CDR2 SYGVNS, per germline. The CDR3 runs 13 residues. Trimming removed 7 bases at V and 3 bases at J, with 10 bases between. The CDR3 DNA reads TGTGCCAGCATCCCGAGGGACAAAAACATTCAGTACTTC. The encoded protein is CASIPRDKNIQYF.

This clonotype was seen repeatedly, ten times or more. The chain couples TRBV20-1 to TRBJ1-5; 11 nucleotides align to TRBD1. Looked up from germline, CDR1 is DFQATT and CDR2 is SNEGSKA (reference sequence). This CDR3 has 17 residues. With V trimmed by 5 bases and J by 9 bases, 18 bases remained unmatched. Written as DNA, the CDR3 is TGCAGTGCTCGGTTTGGTGTTTGGGGACAGGGGGTCCCGCCCCAGCATTTT. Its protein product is CSARFGVWGQGVPPQHF.

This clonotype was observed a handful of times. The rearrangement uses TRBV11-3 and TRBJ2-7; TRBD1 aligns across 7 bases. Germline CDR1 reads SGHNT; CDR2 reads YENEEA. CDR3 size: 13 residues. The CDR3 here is CASSLDRDYEQYV. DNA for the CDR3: TGTGCCAGCAGCCTAGACAGGGACTACGAGCAGTACGTC.

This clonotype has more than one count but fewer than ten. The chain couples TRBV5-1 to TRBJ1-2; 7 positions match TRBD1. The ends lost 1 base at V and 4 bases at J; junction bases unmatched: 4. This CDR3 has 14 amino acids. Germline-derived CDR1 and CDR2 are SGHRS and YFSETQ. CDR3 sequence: CASSLSGGAYGYTF. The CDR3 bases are TGCGCCAGCAGCTTGTCAGGGGGTGCCTATGGCTACACCTTC.

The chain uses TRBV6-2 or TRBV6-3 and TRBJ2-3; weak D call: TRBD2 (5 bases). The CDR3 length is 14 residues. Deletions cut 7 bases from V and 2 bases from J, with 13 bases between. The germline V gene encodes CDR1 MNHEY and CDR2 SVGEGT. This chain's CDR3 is CASTPRRNTDTQYF. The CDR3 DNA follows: TGTGCCAGCACCCCGCGGAGGAACACAGATACGCAGTATTTT.

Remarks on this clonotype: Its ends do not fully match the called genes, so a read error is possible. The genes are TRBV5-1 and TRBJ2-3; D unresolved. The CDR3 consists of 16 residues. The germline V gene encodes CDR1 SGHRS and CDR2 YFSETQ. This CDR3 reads CAGSLGALPLSDTQYF. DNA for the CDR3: TGCGCCGGCAGCTTGGGCGCTCTTCCCTTATCAGATACGCAGTATTTT. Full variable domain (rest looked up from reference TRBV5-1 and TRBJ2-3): KAGVTQTPRYLIKTRGQQVTLSCSPISGHRSVSWYQQTPGQGLQFLFEYFSETQRNKGNFPGRFSGRQFSNSRSEMNVSTLELGDSALYLCAGSLGALPLSDTQYFGPGTRLTVL.

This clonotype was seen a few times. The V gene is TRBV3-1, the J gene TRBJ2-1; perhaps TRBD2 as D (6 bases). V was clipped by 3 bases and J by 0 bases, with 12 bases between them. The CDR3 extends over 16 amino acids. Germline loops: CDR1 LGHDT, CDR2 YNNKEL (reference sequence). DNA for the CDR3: TGTGCCAGCAGCCATGTGGCGGGGCACTCCTACAATGAGCAGTTCTTC. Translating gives CASSHVAGHSYNEQFF.

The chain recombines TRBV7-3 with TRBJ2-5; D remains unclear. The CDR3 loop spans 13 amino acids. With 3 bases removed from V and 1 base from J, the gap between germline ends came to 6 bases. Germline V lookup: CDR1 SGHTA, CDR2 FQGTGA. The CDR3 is CASSLRTQETQYF. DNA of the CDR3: TGTGCCAGCAGCTTGCGGACCCAAGAGACCCAGTACTTC.

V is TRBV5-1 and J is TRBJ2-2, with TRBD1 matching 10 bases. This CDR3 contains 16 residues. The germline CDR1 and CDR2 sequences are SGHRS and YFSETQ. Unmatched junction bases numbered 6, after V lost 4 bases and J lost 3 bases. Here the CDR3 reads CASSDTGTGDTGELFF. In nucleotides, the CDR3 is TGCGCCAGCAGCGATACAGGGACAGGGGACACCGGGGAGCTGTTTTTT.

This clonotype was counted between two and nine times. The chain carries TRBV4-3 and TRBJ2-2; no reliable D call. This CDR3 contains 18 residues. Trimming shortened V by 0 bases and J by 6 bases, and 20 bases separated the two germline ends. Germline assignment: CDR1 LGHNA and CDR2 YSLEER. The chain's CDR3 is CASSQEQVQGLSSGELFF. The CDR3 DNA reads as TGCGCCAGCAGCCAAGAACAAGTGCAAGGGCTGAGTTCCGGGGAGCTGTTTTTT.